This TCR beta chain is drawn from a study of blood T cell repertoires in COVID-19. Looking at the study overall: T cells, B-cell-depleted T cells, or PBMCs supplied cDNA or gDNA.

TCRdb keeps only in-frame clones here, not all; method: immunoSEQ multiplex PCR. The sample has about 99,000 clones; around 88% are singletons. This receptor was identified in a human donor in a cohort sampled during active COVID-19. Sequenced input: peripheral blood.

The CDR3 coding sequence is TGTGCCAGCAGTTACCGGACAGCTAGTGACACAGATACGCAGTATTTT. This translates into CASSYRTASDTDTQYF. The V call is TRBV6-5, the J call TRBJ2-3, with a tentative D call TRBD1 (6 bases). Trimming pared 2 bases from V and 2 bases from J, leaving 14 bases between. CDR3 length: 16 amino acids. CDR1 and CDR2 (germline): MNHEY, SVGAGI.